The 20 T cell receptor beta chains presented below share a single source sample, sequenced in a study of T cells after yellow fever vaccination. MiXCR was run by TCRdb on the 5' RACE reads, yielding one entry per CDR3 protein. The sample lists hundreds of thousands of distinct CDR3 sequences, roughly 4% occurring once. Sequenced material: PBMCs, taken 5 days after the yellow fever booster vaccination. These receptors were collected from a man younger than 35 who received the YFV17D yellow fever vaccine.

This clonotype has a handful of counts. The V gene is TRBV6-5, the J gene TRBJ1-5; 9 nucleotides align to TRBD1. This CDR3 comprises 17 residues. CDR1 and CDR2 from the germline V gene are MNHEY and SVGAGI. The junction had 12 bases not matched to a gene; V was cut back by 4 bases and J by 5 bases. CDR3 in DNA: TGTGCCAGCAGTTCAAGGGGTGACAGGGGGTGGGATCAGCCCCAGCATTTT. As protein: CASSSRGDRGWDQPQHF.

Only a few counts were recorded for this clonotype. The chain uses TRBV7-6 and TRBJ2-7; D not certain. This CDR3 has 13 residues. The V gene lost 4 bases and the J gene lost 1 base, with 8 bases spanning the gap. Germline loops: CDR1 SGHVS, CDR2 FNYEAQ. The CDR3 sequence: CASSSSRSYEQYF. The CDR3 DNA is TGTGCCAGCAGCTCGTCGCGGTCCTACGAGCAGTACTTC.

This clonotype was detected a few times. J is TRBJ1-1 and V is TRBV7-9; D possibly corresponds to TRBD1 (5 bases). V lost 4 bases and J 1 base, leaving 10 bases between the germline ends. Germline assignment: CDR1 SEHNR and CDR2 FQNEAQ (reference sequence). The CDR3 contains 14 residues. The CDR3 here is CASSSQGENTEAFF. The CDR3 DNA sequence: TGTGCCAGCAGCTCCCAGGGAGAGAACACTGAAGCTTTCTTT.

This clonotype was seen many times. The gene calls are TRBV5-1 and TRBJ1-6, with D hard to call. The CDR3 loop spans 15 amino acids. The V gene lost 4 bases and the J gene lost 7 bases, with 15 bases spanning the gap. The germline V gene encodes CDR1 SGHRS and CDR2 YFSETQ. CDR3 coding DNA: TGCGCCAGCAGCCTGGATGGGCATCCCAATTCACCCCTCCACTTT. Translating it yields CASSLDGHPNSPLHF. The complete variable domain, with remaining parts taken from reference TRBV5-1 and TRBJ1-6, reads KAGVTQTPRYLIKTRGQQVTLSCSPISGHRSVSWYQQTPGQGLQFLFEYFSETQRNKGNFPGRFSGRQFSNSRSEMNVSTLELGDSALYLCASSLDGHPNSPLHFGNGTRLTVT.

This clonotype has a handful of counts. The CDR3 nucleotides read TGTGCCAGCAGCTTCTGGGGGGGACGGAACTACGAGCAGTACTTC. Amino acids: CASSFWGGRNYEQYF. The V and J genes are TRBV7-8 and TRBJ2-7, with 7 bases lining up with TRBD2. V shed 3 bases and J 3 bases; nucleotides not matched to a gene: 8. This CDR3 region has 15 residues. Per the germline V gene, CDR1 is SGHVS and CDR2 is FQNEAQ.

This chain connects TRBV7-2 to TRBJ1-5; D call uncertain. The length of the CDR3 is 15 residues. The germline CDR1 and CDR2 sequences are SGHTA and FQGNSA. Trimming took off 5 bases at V and 6 bases at J, with 17 bases between the two ends. The CDR3 reads CASSPFAGGGQPQHF. The CDR3, as DNA: TGTGCCAGCAGCCCATTTGCAGGCGGCGGTCAGCCCCAGCATTTT.

The chain uses TRBV7-2 and TRBJ2-6; D not resolved. The CDR3 contains 20 residues. In germline, CDR1 is SGHTA, CDR2 FQGNSA. The V and J ends lost 6 bases and 2 bases respectively, with 26 bases between them. The DNA of the CDR3 is TGTGCCAGCAGAAAACAGCTTATTACGTTAGTCAAACCTGGGGCCAACGTCCTGACTTTC. This encodes CASRKQLITLVKPGANVLTF.

This clonotype was seen a handful of times. V and J are TRBV29-1 and TRBJ2-3, with TRBD2 matching over 8 bases. CDR3 size: 15 residues. Germline assignment: CDR1 SQVTM and CDR2 ANQGSEA. Germline trimming cut 4 bases from V and 2 bases from J; bases unmatched to any gene: 8. This CDR3 is CSVVWAGGSTDTQYF. DNA for the CDR3: TGCAGCGTTGTTTGGGCGGGGGGTTCCACAGATACGCAGTATTTT.

The sample holds many counts of this clonotype. The chain carries TRBV3-1 and TRBJ2-4; the D gene is possibly TRBD1 (5 bases). CDR3 length: 13 residues. Germline V gene data show CDR1 as LGHDT and CDR2 as YNNKEL (reference sequence). V was shortened by 0 bases and J by 7 bases, with 7 bases between the two germline ends. The CDR3 DNA reads TGTGCCAGCAGCCAAGATTCAGGGAACATTCAGTACTTC. Protein sequence: CASSQDSGNIQYF.

The chain recombines TRBV30 with TRBJ1-4, with D uncertain. From germline, CDR1 is GTSNPN and CDR2 SVGIG (reference sequence). The CDR3 extends over 14 amino acids. Trimming pared 8 bases from V and 0 bases from J, leaving 13 bases between. In nucleotides, the CDR3 is TGTGCCAGGGAGGCAGCCGCAACTAATGAAAAACTGTTTTTT. Amino acids: CAREAAATNEKLFF.

This clonotype has ten or more counts. The chain joins TRBV6-4 to TRBJ2-3, with 10 bases matching TRBD2. CDR1 MRHNA and CDR2 SNTAGT come from the germline V gene. The trim removed 2 bases at V and 2 bases at J, leaving 1 base unmatched. The CDR3 contains 15 residues. Here the CDR3 DNA reads TGTGCCAGCAGTGACAGCGGGGGGGCCACAGATACGCAGTATTTT. Translating gives CASSDSGGATDTQYF.

The gene calls are TRBV5-1 and TRBJ2-3; 11 bases fit TRBD2. The CDR3 is 17 amino acids. Germline V lookup: CDR1 SGHRS, CDR2 YFSETQ. J lost 0 bases, V lost 7 bases, and 10 bases had no gene match. The CDR3 nucleotides are TGCGCCAGCGCGGGGGTAGCGGGGGGGCCGAGCACAGATACGCAGTATTTT. Its translation: CASAGVAGGPSTDTQYF.

This rearrangement joins TRBV6-2 or TRBV6-3 to TRBJ1-5; maybe TRBD1 (5 bases). The CDR3 has 15 amino acids. The germline V gene has CDR1 MNHEY and CDR2 SVGEGT. The V and J ends lost 2 bases and 4 bases respectively, with 12 bases between them. For the CDR3, the DNA is TGTGCCAGCAGTTACGCGCTCGGGGCTAATCAGCCCCAGCATTTT. Residues: CASSYALGANQPQHF.

The V and J genes are TRBV5-6 and TRBJ2-1; no clear D. V gave up 6 bases and J gave up 8 bases, with 9 bases separating them. CDR1 SGHDT and CDR2 YYEEEE come from the germline V gene. This CDR3 spans 11 amino acids. The DNA of the CDR3 is TGTGCCAGCACTCGGGTCCATGAGCAGTTCTTC. It translates to CASTRVHEQFF.

The chain joins TRBV5-1 to TRBJ2-3, with TRBD2 as a possible D gene (7 bases). The CDR3 is 14 amino acids. CDR1 and CDR2 from the germline V gene are SGHRS and YFSETQ. V was cut by 0 bases and J by 6 bases, with 11 bases left in between. Written as DNA, the CDR3 is TGCGCCAGCAGCTTGGTGGGGGGGCGCGATACGCAGTATTTT. Translating it yields CASSLVGGRDTQYF. The variable domain in full, with the rest retrieved from reference TRBV5-1 and TRBJ2-3, is KAGVTQTPRYLIKTRGQQVTLSCSPISGHRSVSWYQQTPGQGLQFLFEYFSETQRNKGNFPGRFSGRQFSNSRSEMNVSTLELGDSALYLCASSLVGGRDTQYFGPGTRLTVL.

This clonotype was picked up a small number of times. In DNA form, the CDR3 reads TGTGCCAGCAGCACACGACAGGGCCCCTACGAGCAGTACTTC. Its protein product is CASSTRQGPYEQYF. This rearrangement joins TRBV7-2 to TRBJ2-7; 7 bases agree with TRBD1. The CDR3 runs to 14 residues. Germline V gives CDR1 SGHTA, CDR2 FQGNSA. The V segment lost 5 bases and the J segment 2 bases; nucleotides outside the gene matches: 6.

This clonotype occurred a few times. This chain connects TRBV5-1 to TRBJ2-3; 14 bases are a match to TRBD2. V shed 4 bases, J shed 2 bases, and the junction held 6 bases outside the gene matches. The CDR3 totals 17 residues. Germline V CDR1 and CDR2: SGHRS, YFSETQ. The CDR3 sequence: CASSPRLAGGYTDTQYF. Written as DNA, the CDR3 is TGCGCCAGCAGCCCCCGACTAGCGGGGGGGTACACAGATACGCAGTATTTT.

This clonotype was observed a few times. The rearrangement links TRBV24-1 to TRBJ2-3; D remains ambiguous. Deletions cut 4 bases from V and 0 bases from J, with 10 bases between. This CDR3 has 15 residues. CDR1 and CDR2 from the germline V gene are KGHDR and SFDVKD. In DNA form, the CDR3 reads TGTGCCACCAGTGACCAACAGTATAGCACAGATACGCAGTATTTT. This sequence encodes CATSDQQYSTDTQYF.

The chain combines TRBV7-3 with TRBJ2-5; D call uncertain. Trimming left V 2 bases short and J 2 bases short, with 12 bases between. The CDR3 runs to 15 residues. Germline assignment: CDR1 SGHTA and CDR2 FQGTGA. CDR3 sequence: CASSLLGAEQETQYF. The CDR3 nucleotides are TGTGCCAGCAGCTTACTAGGCGCGGAGCAAGAGACCCAGTACTTC.

The table lists this clonotype with many counts. Here the CDR3 reads CASSTGSNQPQHF. As DNA, the CDR3 is TGTGCCAGCAGCACCGGGAGCAATCAGCCCCAGCATTTT. V and J are TRBV12-3 or TRBV12-4 and TRBJ1-5; D uncertain. Between the trimmed V and J ends, which lost 6 bases and 1 base, there was a span of 7 bases. This CDR3 is 13 amino acids long.